This TCR beta chain was recorded in a study of T cell repertoires in cytomegalovirus infection. Turning to the study itself: TCR beta signatures that were public indicated CMV infection and matching HLA type.

TCRdb ran MiXCR on the reads and lists one entry per CDR3 protein. This table holds about 830,000 distinct CDR3 sequences, approximately 32% found once. The CDR3 is 12 residues long. Between the trimmed V and J ends, which lost 7 bases and 7 bases, there was a span of 11 bases. In regard to this clonotype: Its antigen is unknown.

The specimen was cultured CD8+ T cells from PBMCs, collected from culture after CMV antigen stimulation. This TCR came from a human donor in good health (CMV status not recorded). Some clones in this sample may be carry-over from other donors' samples. This chain joins TRBV12-3 or TRBV12-4 and TRBJ2-1; D may be TRBD1 or TRBD2 (5 bases each). The CDR3 coding sequence is TGTGCCAGCACCGATTGGGGGAATGAGCAGTTCTTC. This translates into CASTDWGNEQFF.